Sequencing of this T cell receptor beta chain was carried out in a study of cytomegalovirus exposure and HLA in healthy donors. Study background: Genetic ancestry analysis placed over 75% of the roughly 400 donors that were genotyped in the Caucasian-associated cluster.

PCR involved 60 Vbeta and 13 Jbeta primers. Sequenced by immunoSEQ multiplex PCR; TCRdb stores in-frame clones only, minus some. The data show more than 150,000 clones, over 75% seen once. With respect to this clone: Its antigen remains unidentified.

Whole-study findings and limits: Equally common other TCR beta chains were less clonally expanded than HLA-associated ones, a later analysis found.

CDR1 and CDR2 (germline): LGHNA, YSLEER. This CDR3 has 15 amino acids. With V trimmed by 5 bases and J by 5 bases, 11 bases remained unmatched. Sequenced: PBMCs. This chain uses TRBV4-3 with TRBJ2-5; 7 bases are a match to TRBD1. The sequence derives from a woman aged 25 to 39 in good health and CMV-seronegative. The CDR3 bases are TGCGCCAGCAGCGTCAGACAGGGATTTGGGGAGACCCAGTACTTC. Translation gives CASSVRQGFGETQYF.